The 2 T cell receptor beta chains below were found in one sample sequenced in a study of cytomegalovirus exposure and HLA in healthy donors. The PCR made use of 60 Vbeta and 13 Jbeta primers. Produced via immunoSEQ multiplex PCR; TCRdb's table is partial and in-frame only. The data show just over 150,000 clones, about three quarters seen once. The material sequenced was PBMCs. The receptors shown here come from a woman aged 30 to 39 in good health and CMV-seronegative.

V usage is TRBV5-1 and J usage is TRBJ2-1; TRBD2 agrees at 10 bases. V lost 4 bases and J lost 8; bases outside the gene matches: 9. CDR1 and CDR2 from the germline V gene are SGHRS and YFSETQ. The CDR3 loop spans 15 amino acids. The CDR3 region has the DNA TGCGCCAGCAGCCGATCTCCTAGCGGGGGTTATGAGCAGTTCTTC. Encoded protein: CASSRSPSGGYEQFF.

V and J are TRBV28 and TRBJ2-7; 7 bases fit TRBD1. This CDR3 comprises 14 residues. Germline V lookup: CDR1 MDHEN, CDR2 SYDVKM. The V and J ends lost 5 bases and 0 bases, in that order; junction bases with no gene match: 4. The DNA of the CDR3 is TGTGCCAGCAGTAGACAGGGTCTCTCCTACGAGCAGTACTTC. It translates to CASSRQGLSYEQYF.